This T cell receptor (beta chain) was identified during a study of T cells in Graves' hyperthyroidism and ophthalmopathy. Reasons for excluding patients were uncontrolled infection, other autoimmune disease, pregnancy or lactation. The diagnoses drew upon clinical symptoms, serum thyroxine and TRAb, thyroid ultrasound and orbital computed tomography. This clonotype has ten or more counts. Its antigen is still unknown. Regions amplified from RNA transcripts were the TCR beta CDR3 regions. Researchers ran a first-round RT-PCR on the TCR CDR3 using the HTBI primer set. TCRdb ran MiXCR on the multiplex PCR reads and lists one entry per CDR3 protein. The table shows approximately 740,000 distinct CDR3 sequences, with 11% to 15% occurring only once. Broader study findings: Most expanded thyroid clonotypes above 0.001 also appeared in blood.

Germline lookup yields CDR1 LGHDT and CDR2 YNNKEL (reference sequence). The CDR3 runs to 14 residues. Trimming pared 4 bases from V and 8 bases from J, leaving 14 bases between. This sequence was found in a woman between 18 and 29 years old with Graves' hyperthyroidism. The V call is TRBV3-1, the J call TRBJ1-4, with a tentative D call TRBD1 (5 bases). The sample comprised blood. CDR3 loop: CASSPYGGEEKLFF. CDR3 DNA sequence: TGTGCCAGCAGCCCTTATGGGGGAGAGGAAAAACTGTTTTTT.